The 8 T cell receptor beta chains below were found in one sample sequenced in a study of shared clonotypes between healthy human individuals. Data came from immunoSEQ multiplex PCR; TCRdb stores just in-frame clones and leaves some out. This repertoire shows 450,000 to 500,000 clones, over 70% found once; its top ten account for roughly 13%. Input material: PBMCs. The receptor set was obtained from a middle-aged woman in good health. Some clones in this sample may be carry-over from other donors' samples.

The rearrangement joins TRBV6-6 to TRBJ2-1, with 14 bases identical to TRBD2. The CDR3 extends over 16 amino acids. Germline-derived CDR1 and CDR2 are MNHNY and SVGAGI (reference sequence). V lost 5 bases and J lost 0; bases outside the gene matches: 0. CDR3 sequence (DNA): TGTGCCAGCAGTGGGACTAGCGGGAGCTCCTACAATGAGCAGTTCTTC. Translated: CASSGTSGSSYNEQFF.

A word on this clone: Only one base separates this from a far larger clonotype, so it likely reflects a read error. This sequence joins TRBV10-3 and TRBJ1-5; the D gene is possibly TRBD1 (5 bases). The CDR3 is 16 residues long. Trimming left V 0 bases short and J 2 bases short, with 11 bases between. The germline gives CDR1 ENHRY, CDR2 SYGVKD. The CDR3 DNA is TGTGCCATCAGTGAGTCCCCGGGACGGGGCAATCAGCCCCAGCATTTT. This gives the protein CAISESPGRGNQPQHF.

The CDR3 region is CASKGERPYNEQFF. CDR3 nucleotide sequence: TGTGCCAGCAAGGGGGAGAGGCCCTACAATGAGCAGTTCTTC. The chain combines TRBV25-1 with TRBJ2-1; possibly TRBD1 for D (6 bases). The CDR3 totals 14 residues. V lost 7 bases, J lost 2 bases, and 12 bases lay in between. The germline V gene has CDR1 MGHDK and CDR2 SYGVNS.

The CDR3 protein is CASTETGNGYTF. In DNA, the CDR3 is TGCGCCAGCACCGAAACCGGGAATGGCTACACCTTC. This chain links TRBV5-1 with TRBJ1-2, with unresolved D. The germline V gene has CDR1 SGHRS and CDR2 YFSETQ. V was shortened by 6 bases and J by 6 bases, with 12 bases between the two germline ends. CDR3 size: 12 residues.

The sample holds a few counts of this clone. The V call is TRBV21-1, the J call TRBJ1-5. TRBV21-1 is a known pseudogene. This CDR3 contains 16 residues. CDR3 DNA sequence: TGTGCCAGCAGCACCCACGGTGAGGGAGGGAATCAGCCCCAGCATTTT. It specifies CASSTHGEGGNQPQHF.

The J gene is TRBJ2-3, the V gene TRBV7-9, with 7 bases that match TRBD1. V lost 1 base and J lost 4; bases outside the gene matches: 5. The CDR3 has 15 residues. Germline loops: CDR1 SEHNR, CDR2 FQNEAQ (reference sequence). In DNA form, the CDR3 reads TGTGCCAGCAGCTTAGATTTAGGGGGCGCAGATACGCAGTATTTT. Translated, it gives CASSLDLGGADTQYF.

The chain links TRBV6-1 to TRBJ2-7; TRBD2 aligns across 9 bases. The CDR3 has 13 residues. Losses at the gene ends were 7 bases for V and 7 bases for J; bases not matched to a gene: 8. CDR1 MNHNS and CDR2 SASEGT come from the germline V gene. The CDR3 region has the DNA TGTGCCAGCATCGCGGGAGGGGTCTGGGAGCAGTACTTC. Translation gives CASIAGGVWEQYF.

This chain joins TRBV28 and TRBJ1-3, with D perhaps matching TRBD1 (5 bases). This CDR3 contains 15 residues. Trimming stripped 3 bases from V and 0 bases from J, with 9 bases between. Germline CDR1 is MDHEN and CDR2 is SYDVKM. In DNA, the CDR3 is TGTGCCAGCAGTTTGTACAGGTTCTCTGGAAACACCATATATTTT. It yields the protein CASSLYRFSGNTIYF.